This T cell receptor beta chain was captured by sequencing in a study of T cells in Graves' hyperthyroidism and ophthalmopathy. General study results and limits: Ophthalmopathy was told apart from stable hyperthyroidism by a 13 V-J model.

CDR3 length equals 15 residues. Germline V lookup: CDR1 KGHSH, CDR2 LQKENI. The junction had 6 bases not matched to a gene; V was cut back by 3 bases and J by 3 bases. Amplification yielded TCR beta CDR3 regions, with RNA transcripts as the source. An initial round of RT-PCR targeting the TCR CDR3 relied on the HTBI primer set. One entry per CDR3 protein, called by TCRdb with MiXCR from the multiplex PCR reads. The repertoire consists of about 360,000 distinct CDR3 sequences, with less than 20% occurring once and the leading ten covering about a quarter. Aged 18 to 65, the patients had hyperthyroidism that was newly diagnosed and had lasted under 2 months. A sample of blood taken at first hyperthyroidism diagnosis preceded any ophthalmopathy symptoms. PBMCs were derived from 7.5 to 10 ml fresh peripheral blood. With respect to this clonotype: The antigen is undetermined.

This TCR derives from a woman between 18 and 29 years old with Graves' hyperthyroidism that later progressed to Graves' ophthalmopathy. Input material: blood. The rearrangement uses TRBV18 and TRBJ1-2; 8 bases are shared with TRBD1. The CDR3 here is CASSPIGQGDYGYTF. The DNA for the CDR3 is TGTGCCAGCTCACCCATTGGACAGGGCGACTATGGCTACACCTTC.